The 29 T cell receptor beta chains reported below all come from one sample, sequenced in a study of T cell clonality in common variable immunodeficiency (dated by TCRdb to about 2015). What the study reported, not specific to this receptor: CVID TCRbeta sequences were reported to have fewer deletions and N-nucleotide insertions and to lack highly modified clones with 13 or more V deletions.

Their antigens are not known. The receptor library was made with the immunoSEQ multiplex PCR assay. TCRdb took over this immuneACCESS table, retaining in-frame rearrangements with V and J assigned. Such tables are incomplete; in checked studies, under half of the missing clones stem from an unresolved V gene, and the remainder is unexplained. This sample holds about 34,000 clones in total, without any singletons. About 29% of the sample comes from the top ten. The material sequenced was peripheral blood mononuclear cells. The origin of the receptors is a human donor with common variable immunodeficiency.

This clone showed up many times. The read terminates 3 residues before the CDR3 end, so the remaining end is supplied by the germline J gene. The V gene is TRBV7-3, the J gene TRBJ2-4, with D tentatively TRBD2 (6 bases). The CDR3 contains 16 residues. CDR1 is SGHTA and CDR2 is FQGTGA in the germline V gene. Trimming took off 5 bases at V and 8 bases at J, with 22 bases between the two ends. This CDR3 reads CASSTIWDSQSDIQYF. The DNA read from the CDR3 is TGTGCCAGCAGCACCATATGGGACTCCCAATCGGACATT.

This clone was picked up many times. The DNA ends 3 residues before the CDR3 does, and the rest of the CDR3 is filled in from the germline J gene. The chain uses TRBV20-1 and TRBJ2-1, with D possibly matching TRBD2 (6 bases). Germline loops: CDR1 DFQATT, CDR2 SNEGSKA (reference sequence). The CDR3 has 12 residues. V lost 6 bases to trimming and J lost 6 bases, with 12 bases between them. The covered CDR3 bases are TGCAGTGCCGGGGGAGTTTTCAATGAG. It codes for CSAGGVFNE. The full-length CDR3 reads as CSAGGVFNEQFF.

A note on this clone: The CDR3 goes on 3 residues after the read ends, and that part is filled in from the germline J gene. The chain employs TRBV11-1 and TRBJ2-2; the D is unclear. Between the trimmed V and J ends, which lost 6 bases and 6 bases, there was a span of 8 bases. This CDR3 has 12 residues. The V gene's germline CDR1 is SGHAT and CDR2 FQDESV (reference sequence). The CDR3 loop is CASRSRSGELFF. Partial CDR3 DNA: TGTGCCAGCAGATCCCGGTCCGGGGAG.

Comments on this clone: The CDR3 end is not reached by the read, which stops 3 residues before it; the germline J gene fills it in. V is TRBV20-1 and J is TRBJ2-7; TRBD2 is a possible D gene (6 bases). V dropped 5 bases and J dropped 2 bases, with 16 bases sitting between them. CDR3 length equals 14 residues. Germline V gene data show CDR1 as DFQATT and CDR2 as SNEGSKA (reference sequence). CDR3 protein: CSAPRVRGTYEQYF. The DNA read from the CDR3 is TGCAGTGCTCCCCGAGTCCGGGGGACCTACGAG.

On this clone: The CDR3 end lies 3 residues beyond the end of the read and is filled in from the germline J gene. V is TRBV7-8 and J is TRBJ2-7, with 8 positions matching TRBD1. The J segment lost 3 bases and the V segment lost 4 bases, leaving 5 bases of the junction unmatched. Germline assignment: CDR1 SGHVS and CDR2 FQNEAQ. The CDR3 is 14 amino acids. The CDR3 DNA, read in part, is TGTGCCAGCAGCTCAACCGGGACAGGCTACGAG. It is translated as CASSSTGTGYE. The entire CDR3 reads CASSSTGTGYEQYF.

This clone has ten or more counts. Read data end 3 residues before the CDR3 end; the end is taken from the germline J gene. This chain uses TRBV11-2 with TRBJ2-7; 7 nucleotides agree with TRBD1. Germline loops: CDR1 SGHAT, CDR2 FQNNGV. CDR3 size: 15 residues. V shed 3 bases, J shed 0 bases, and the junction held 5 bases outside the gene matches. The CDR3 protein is CASSLYRDSSYEQYF. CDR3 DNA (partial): TGTGCCAGCAGCTTGTATCGGGACAGCTCCTACGAG.

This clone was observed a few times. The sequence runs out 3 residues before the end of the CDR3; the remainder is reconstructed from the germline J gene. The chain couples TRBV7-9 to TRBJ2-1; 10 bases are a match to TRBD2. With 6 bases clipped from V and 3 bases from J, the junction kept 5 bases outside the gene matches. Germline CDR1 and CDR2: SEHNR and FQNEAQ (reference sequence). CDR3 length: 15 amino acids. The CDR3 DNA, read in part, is TGTGCCAGCAGTGTCTCTAGCGGGGGCTACAATGAG. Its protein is CASSVSSGGYNE. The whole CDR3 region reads CASSVSSGGYNEQFF.

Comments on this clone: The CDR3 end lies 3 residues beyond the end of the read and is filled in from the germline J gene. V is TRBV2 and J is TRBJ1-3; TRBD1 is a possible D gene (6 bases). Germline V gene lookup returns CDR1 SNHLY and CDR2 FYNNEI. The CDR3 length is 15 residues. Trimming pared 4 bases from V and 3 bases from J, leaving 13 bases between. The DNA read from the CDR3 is TGTGCCAGCAGTGTCACAGGGAGGAGTGGAAACACC. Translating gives CASSVTGRSGNT. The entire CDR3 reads CASSVTGRSGNTIYF.

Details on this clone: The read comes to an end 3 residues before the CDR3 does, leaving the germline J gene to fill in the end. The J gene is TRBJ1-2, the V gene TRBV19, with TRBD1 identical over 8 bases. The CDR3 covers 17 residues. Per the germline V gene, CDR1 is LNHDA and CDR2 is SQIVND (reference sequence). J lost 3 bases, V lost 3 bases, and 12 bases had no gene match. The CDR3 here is CASSMGPGQGADYGYTF. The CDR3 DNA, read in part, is TGTGCCAGTAGTATGGGCCCAGGGCAGGGGGCTGACTATGGC.

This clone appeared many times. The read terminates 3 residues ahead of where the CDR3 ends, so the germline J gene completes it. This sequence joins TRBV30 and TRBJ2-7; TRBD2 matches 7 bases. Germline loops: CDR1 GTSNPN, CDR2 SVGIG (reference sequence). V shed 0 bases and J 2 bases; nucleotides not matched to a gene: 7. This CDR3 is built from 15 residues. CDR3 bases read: TGTGCCTGGAGTGTCGGCGGGAGCTCCACCTACGAG. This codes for CAWSVGGSSTYE. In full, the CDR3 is CAWSVGGSSTYEQYF. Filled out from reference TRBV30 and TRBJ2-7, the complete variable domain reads SQTIHQWPATLVQPVGSPLSLECTVEGTSNPNLYWYRQAAGRGLQLLFYSVGIGQISSEVPQNLSASRPQDRQFILSSKKLLLSDSGFYLCAWSVGGSSTYEQYFGPGTRLTVT.

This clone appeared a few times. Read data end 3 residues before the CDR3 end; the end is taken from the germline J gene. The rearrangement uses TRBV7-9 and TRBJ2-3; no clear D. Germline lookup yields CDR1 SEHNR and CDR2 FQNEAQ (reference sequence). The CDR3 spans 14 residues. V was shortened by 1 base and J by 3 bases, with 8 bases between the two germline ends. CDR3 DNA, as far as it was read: TGTGCCAGCAGCTTAGGGCTTTTTACAGATACG. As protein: CASSLGLFTDT. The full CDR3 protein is CASSLGLFTDTQYF.

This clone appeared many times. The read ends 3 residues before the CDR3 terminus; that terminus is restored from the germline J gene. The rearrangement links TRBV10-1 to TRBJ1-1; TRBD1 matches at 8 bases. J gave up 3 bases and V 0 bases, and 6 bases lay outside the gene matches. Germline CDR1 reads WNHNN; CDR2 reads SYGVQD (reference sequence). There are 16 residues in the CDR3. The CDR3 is CASSESGRGPYTEAFF. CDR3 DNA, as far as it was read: TGCGCCAGCAGTGAGTCGGGCAGGGGGCCTTACACTGAA.

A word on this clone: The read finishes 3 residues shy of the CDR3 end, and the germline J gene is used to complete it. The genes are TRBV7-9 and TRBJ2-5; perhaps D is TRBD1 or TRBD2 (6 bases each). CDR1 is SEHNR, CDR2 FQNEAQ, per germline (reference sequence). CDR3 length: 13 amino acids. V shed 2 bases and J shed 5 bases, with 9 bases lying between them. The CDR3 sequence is CASSLQGRETQYF. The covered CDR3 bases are TGTGCCAGCAGCTTACAGGGGAGGGAGACC.

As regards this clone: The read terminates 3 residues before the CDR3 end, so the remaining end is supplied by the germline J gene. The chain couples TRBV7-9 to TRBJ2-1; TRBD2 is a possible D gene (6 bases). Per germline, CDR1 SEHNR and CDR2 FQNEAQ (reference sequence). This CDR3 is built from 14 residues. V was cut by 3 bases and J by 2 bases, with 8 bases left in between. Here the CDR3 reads CASSFGLTYNEQFF. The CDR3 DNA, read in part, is TGTGCCAGCAGCTTTGGACTAACCTACAATGAG.

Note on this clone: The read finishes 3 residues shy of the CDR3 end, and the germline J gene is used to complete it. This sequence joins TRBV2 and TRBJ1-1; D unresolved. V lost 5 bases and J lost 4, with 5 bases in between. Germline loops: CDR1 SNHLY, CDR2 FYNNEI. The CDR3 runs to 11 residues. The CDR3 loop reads CASSPFTEAFF. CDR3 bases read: TGTGCCAGCAGTCCCTTCACTGAA.

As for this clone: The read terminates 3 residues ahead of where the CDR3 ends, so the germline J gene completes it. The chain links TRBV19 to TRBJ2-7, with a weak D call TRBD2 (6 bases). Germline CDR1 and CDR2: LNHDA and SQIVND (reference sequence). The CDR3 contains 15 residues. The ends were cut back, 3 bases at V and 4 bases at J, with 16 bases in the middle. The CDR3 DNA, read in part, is TGTGCCAGTAGTATCTTGGATTCGGGGAGGTACGAG. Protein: CASSILDSGRYE. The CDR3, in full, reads CASSILDSGRYEQYF.

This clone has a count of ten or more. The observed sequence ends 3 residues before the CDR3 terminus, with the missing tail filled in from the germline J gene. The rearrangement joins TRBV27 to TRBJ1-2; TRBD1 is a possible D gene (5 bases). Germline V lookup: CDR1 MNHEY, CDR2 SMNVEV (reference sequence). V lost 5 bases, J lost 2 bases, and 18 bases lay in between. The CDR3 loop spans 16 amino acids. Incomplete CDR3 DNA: TGTGCCAGCAGTCCCCTAGGTACGGGGGGGAACTATGGC. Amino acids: CASSPLGTGGNYG. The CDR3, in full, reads CASSPLGTGGNYGYTF.

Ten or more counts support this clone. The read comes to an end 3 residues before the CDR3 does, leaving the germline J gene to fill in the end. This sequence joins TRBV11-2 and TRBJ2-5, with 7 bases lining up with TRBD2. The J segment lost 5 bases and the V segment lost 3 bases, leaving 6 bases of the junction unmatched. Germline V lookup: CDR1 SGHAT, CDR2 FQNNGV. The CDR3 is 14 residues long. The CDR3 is CASSFAGVTETQYF. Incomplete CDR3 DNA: TGTGCCAGCAGCTTTGCGGGAGTGACCGAGACC.

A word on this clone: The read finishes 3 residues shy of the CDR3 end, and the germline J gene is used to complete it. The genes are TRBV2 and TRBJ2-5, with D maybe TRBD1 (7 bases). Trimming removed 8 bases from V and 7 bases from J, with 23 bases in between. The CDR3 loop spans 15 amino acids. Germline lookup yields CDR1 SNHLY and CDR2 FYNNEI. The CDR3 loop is CASQQEGAARRTQYF. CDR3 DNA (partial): TGTGCCAGCCAACAGGAGGGGGCGGCAAGGCGGACC.

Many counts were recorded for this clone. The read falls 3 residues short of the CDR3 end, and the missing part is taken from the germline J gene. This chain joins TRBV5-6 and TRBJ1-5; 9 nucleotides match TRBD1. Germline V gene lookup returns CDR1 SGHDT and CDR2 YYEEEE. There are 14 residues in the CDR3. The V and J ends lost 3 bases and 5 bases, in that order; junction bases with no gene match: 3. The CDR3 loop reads CASSSGTGHQPQHF. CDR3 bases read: TGTGCCAGCAGCTCCGGGACAGGGCATCAGCCC.

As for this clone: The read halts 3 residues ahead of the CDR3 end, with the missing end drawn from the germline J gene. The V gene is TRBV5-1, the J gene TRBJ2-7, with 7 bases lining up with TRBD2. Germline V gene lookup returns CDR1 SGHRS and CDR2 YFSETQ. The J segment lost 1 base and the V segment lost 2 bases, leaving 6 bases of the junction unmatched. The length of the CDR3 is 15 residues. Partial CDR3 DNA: TGCGCCAGCAGCTTCGGGGGAGGGTTTTCCTACGAG. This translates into CASSFGGGFSYE. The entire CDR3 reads CASSFGGGFSYEQYF. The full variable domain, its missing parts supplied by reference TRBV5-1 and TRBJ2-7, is KAGVTQTPRYLIKTRGQQVTLSCSPISGHRSVSWYQQTPGQGLQFLFEYFSETQRNKGNFPGRFSGRQFSNSRSEMNVSTLELGDSALYLCASSFGGGFSYEQYFGPGTRLTVT.

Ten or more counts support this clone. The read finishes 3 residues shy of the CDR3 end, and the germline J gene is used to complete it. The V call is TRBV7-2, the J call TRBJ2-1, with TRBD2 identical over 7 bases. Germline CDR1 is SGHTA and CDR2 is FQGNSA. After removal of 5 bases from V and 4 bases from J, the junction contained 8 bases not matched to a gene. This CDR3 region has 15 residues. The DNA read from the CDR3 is TGTGCCAGCAGCATTGGCGGGAGTTCGTACAATGAG. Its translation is CASSIGGSSYNE. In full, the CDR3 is CASSIGGSSYNEQFF.

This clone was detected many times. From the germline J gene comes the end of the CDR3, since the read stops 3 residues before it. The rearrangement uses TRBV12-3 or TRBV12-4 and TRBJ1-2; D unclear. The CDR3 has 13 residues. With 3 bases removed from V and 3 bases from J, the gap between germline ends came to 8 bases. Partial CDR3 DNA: TGTGCCAGCAGTTTCGGGTCTGACTATGGC. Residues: CASSFGSDYG. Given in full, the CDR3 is CASSFGSDYGYTF.

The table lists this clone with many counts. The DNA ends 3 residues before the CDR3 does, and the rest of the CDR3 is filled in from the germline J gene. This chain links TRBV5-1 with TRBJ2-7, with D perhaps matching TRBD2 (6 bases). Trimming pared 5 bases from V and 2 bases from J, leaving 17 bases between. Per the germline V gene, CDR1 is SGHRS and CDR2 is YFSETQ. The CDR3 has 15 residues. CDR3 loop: CASRPSSDSPYEQYF. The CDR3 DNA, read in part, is TGCGCCAGCAGACCCTCTAGCGATAGCCCCTACGAG.

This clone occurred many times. This CDR3 is CASSPGTGQRSEAFF. CDR3 bases read: TGTGCCAGCTCACCAGGGACAGGGCAACGTAGTGAA. J is TRBJ1-1 and V is TRBV18; 9 positions agree with TRBD1. Read coverage stops 3 residues before the CDR3 terminus; the germline J gene supplies the remainder. This CDR3 region has 15 residues. In germline, CDR1 is KGHSH, CDR2 LQKENI. Germline trimming cut 2 bases from V and 7 bases from J; bases unmatched to any gene: 8. The whole variable domain, filled in from reference TRBV18 and TRBJ1-1, reads NAGVMQNPRHLVRRRGQEARLRCSPMKGHSHVYWYRQLPEEGLKFMVYLQKENIIDESGMPKERFSAEFPKEGPSILRIQQVVRGDSAAYFCASSPGTGQRSEAFFGQGTRLTVV.

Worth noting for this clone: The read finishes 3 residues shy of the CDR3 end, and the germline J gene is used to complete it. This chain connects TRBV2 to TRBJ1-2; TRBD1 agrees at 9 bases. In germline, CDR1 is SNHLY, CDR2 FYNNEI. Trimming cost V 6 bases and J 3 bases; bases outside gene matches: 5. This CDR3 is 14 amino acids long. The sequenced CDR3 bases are TGTGCCAGCAGGGATACAGGGGGCCACTATGGC. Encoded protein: CASRDTGGHYG. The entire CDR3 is CASRDTGGHYGYTF.

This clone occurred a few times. The sequenced CDR3 bases are TGTGCCAGTAGTATAGGATGGTACAGGACCCCGAACATT. Amino acids: CASSIGWYRTPNI. The whole CDR3 sequence is CASSIGWYRTPNIQYF. The chain recombines TRBV19 with TRBJ2-4, with D maybe TRBD1 (5 bases). The read finishes 3 residues shy of the CDR3 end, and the germline J gene is used to complete it. Trimming pared 1 base from V and 7 bases from J, leaving 17 bases between. CDR3 length: 16 residues. CDR1 is LNHDA and CDR2 is SQIVND in the germline V gene (reference sequence).

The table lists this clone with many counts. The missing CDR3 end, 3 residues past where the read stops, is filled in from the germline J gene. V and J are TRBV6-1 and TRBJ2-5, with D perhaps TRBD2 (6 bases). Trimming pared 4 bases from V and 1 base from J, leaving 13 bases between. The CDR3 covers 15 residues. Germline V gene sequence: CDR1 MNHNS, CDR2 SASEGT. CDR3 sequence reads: CASSGGRGGQETQYF. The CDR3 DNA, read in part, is TGTGCCAGCAGTGGGGGAAGGGGAGGCCAAGAGACC.

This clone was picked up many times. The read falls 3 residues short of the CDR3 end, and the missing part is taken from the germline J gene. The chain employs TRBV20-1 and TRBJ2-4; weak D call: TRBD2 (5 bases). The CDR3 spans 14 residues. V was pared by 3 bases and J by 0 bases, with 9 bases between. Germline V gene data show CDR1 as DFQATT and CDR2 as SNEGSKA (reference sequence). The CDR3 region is CSARSAGAKNIQYF. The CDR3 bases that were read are TGCAGTGCTAGGAGCGCGGGAGCCAAAAACATT.